These T cell receptor beta chains were read from a single sample in a study of vaccination and CD4 T cells after COVID-19. TCRdb re-called the PCR reads through MiXCR, storing one row per CDR3 protein. The sample contains about 3,400 distinct CDR3 sequences, 16% of which appear only once. Their antigens are not known. The sequenced material came from CD4+ T cells from blood, cultured in vitro. The source is a human donor who had recovered from COVID-19. The conserved cysteine and the conserved F or W are not part of the CDR3 here.

J gene,V gene,CDR3 length,CDR3 protein
TRBJ2-2,TRBV6-1,11,ASSEVGLGELF
TRBJ2-4,TRBV15,14,ATSRDSGASGNIQY
TRBJ1-1,TRBV11-2,13,ASSSSLQGSTEAF
TRBJ1-6,TRBV6-5,11,ASSYWRNSPLH
TRBJ1-5,TRBV15,11,ATSRKGNQPQH
TRBJ1-1,TRBV7-2,13,ASSRRDRGGTEAF
TRBJ2-5,TRBV20-1,13,SASARGAYQETQY
TRBJ2-5,TRBV20-1,12,SALEGTTQETQY
TRBJ2-5,TRBV27,12,ASTHRPGGETQY
TRBJ2-1,TRBV7-9,13,ASSLGTSAVNEQF